Listed here is a single T cell receptor (beta chain). Its antigen is currently unknown. TCRdb keeps only in-frame clones here, not all; method: immunoSEQ multiplex PCR. The sample has around 58,000 clones, 75% to 85% seen once. CDR3 length: 16 amino acids. The junction had 6 bases not matched to a gene; V was cut back by 4 bases and J by 0 bases. The V gene's germline CDR1 is SGHVS and CDR2 FNYEAQ. The source of the sample is a study of a mutant IDH1 vaccine in newly diagnosed glioma. Turning to the study itself: Vaccine dosing followed radiotherapy by 4-6 weeks, or accompanied temozolomide cycles. Earlier therapy was either radiotherapy, temozolomide, or both, and most got both.

The time point was: week 5, during vaccination. Alongside topical imiquimod, each dose of vaccine comprised 300 ug of mutant IDH1 20-mer peptide. This receptor was taken from a man younger than 40 with glioma. The chain employs TRBV7-6 and TRBJ1-2; 9 bases are a match to TRBD1. The sample consisted of PBMCs, taken from a glioma patient whose treatment included an IDH1 peptide vaccine. The CDR3 loop is CASSSPGTGPNYGYTF. The DNA of the CDR3 is TGTGCCAGCAGCTCCCCCGGGACAGGGCCTAACTATGGCTACACCTTC. Looking up the rest from reference TRBV7-6 and TRBJ1-2 gives the full variable domain: GAGVSQSPRYKVTKRGQDVALRCDPISGHVSLYWYRQALGQGPEFLTYFNYEAQQDKSGLPNDRFSAERPEGSISTLTIQRTEQRDSAMYRCASSSPGTGPNYGYTFGSGTRLTVV.